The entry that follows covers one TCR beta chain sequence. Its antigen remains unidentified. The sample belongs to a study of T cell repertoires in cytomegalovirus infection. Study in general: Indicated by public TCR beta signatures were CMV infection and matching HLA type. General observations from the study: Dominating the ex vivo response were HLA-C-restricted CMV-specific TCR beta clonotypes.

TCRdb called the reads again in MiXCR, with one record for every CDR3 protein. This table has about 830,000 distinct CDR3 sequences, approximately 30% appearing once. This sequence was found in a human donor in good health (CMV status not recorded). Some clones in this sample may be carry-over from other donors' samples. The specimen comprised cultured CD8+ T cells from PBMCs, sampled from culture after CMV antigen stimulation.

The CDR3 spells CASSYGDLSSYNSPLHF. In nucleotides, the CDR3 is TGTGCCAGCAGTTACGGGGACTTGAGCTCCTATAATTCACCCCTCCACTTT. The gene calls are TRBV6-6 and TRBJ1-6, with D maybe TRBD1 (5 bases). CDR3 length equals 17 residues. Germline V lookup: CDR1 MNHNY, CDR2 SVGAGI (reference sequence). Trimming cost V 2 bases and J 0 bases, with 11 bases left between them.